This T cell receptor beta chain originates from a study of T cell responses to AZD1222 COVID-19 vaccine. CDR3 length: 16 amino acids. Trimming pared 7 bases from V and 7 bases from J, leaving 20 bases between. Germline V gene data show CDR1 as SNHLY and CDR2 as FYNNEI. Method: immunoSEQ multiplex PCR; TCRdb's copy keeps in-frame clones and lacks some. The sample lists about 160,000 clones, 90% to 95% occurring once. The specimen comprised peripheral blood, sampled on day 0 of AZD1222 vaccination. The sequence came from an adult in good health. J is TRBJ1-6 and V is TRBV2, with D possibly being TRBD1 (6 bases). In DNA, the CDR3 is TGTGCCAGCACCCCCCGGTGGGGGCTTGGGAATTCACCCCTCCACTTT. This codes for CASTPRWGLGNSPLHF. The full variable domain, in which reference TRBV2 and TRBJ1-6 provide the parts outside the CDR3, is EPEVTQTPSHQVTQMGQEVILRCVPISNHLYFYWYRQILGQKVEFLVSFYNNEISEKSEIFDDQFSVERPDGSNFTLKIRSTKLEDSAMYFCASTPRWGLGNSPLHFGNGTRLTVT.